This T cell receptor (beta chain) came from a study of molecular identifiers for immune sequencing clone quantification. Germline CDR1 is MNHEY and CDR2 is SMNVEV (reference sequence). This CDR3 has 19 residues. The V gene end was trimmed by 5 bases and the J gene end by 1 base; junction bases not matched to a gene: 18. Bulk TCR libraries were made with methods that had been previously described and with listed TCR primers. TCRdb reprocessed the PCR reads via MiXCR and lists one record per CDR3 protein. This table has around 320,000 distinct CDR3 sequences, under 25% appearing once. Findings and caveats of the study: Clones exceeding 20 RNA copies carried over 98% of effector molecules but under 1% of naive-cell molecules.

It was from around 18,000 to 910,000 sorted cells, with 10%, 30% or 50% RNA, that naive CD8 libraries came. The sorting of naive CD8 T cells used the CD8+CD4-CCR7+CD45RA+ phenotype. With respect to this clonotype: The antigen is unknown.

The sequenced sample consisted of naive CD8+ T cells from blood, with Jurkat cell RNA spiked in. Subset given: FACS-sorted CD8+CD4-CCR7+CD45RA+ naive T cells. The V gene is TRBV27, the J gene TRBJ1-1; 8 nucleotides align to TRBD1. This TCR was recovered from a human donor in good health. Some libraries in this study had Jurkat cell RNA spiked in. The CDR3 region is CASSPKTGADVVSNTEAFF. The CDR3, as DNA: TGTGCCAGCAGTCCTAAGACAGGGGCTGACGTCGTATCGAACACTGAAGCTTTCTTT.